This T cell receptor (beta chain) comes out of a study of post-analysis software for immune sequencing data. Looking at the study overall: The disease courses covered relapsing-remitting, secondary progressive and progressive-relapsing multiple sclerosis.

In this sample, this clonotype turned up many times. Its specificity is unknown. General study points: Strong co-clustering by F measure linked samples that shared a preparation batch. In multiple sclerosis, normalized Chao1 diversity was significantly below that of controls. A handful of TRBV segments appeared more often in patients than in controls, and TRBV5-6, TRBV5-1 and TRBV20-1 were among these.

The germline V and J ends were trimmed by 4 bases and 2 bases, with 6 bases remaining between them. The CDR3 extends over 13 amino acids. CDR1 and CDR2 from the germline V gene are MNHNY and SVGAGI (reference sequence). Included in the TCR beta cDNA libraries were unique molecular identifiers. A single record per CDR3 protein comes from TCRdb applying MiXCR to the PCR reads. The table includes 160,000 or so distinct CDR3 sequences, under 40% detected once. The input for sequencing was blood, taken after autologous hematopoietic stem cell transplantation. The receptor was isolated from a girl aged 10 to 17 with multiple sclerosis. J is TRBJ2-1 and V is TRBV6-6; D is unresolved. CDR3 loop: CASSSGPYNEQFF. The CDR3 DNA reads as TGTGCCAGCAGTTCCGGGCCCTACAATGAGCAGTTCTTC.